The source of this T cell receptor (beta chain) is a study of blood T cell repertoires in COVID-19. Across the whole study: Samples of COVID-19 (acute and convalescent) were obtained from the United States, Italy and Spain.

Methods used by the authors: Researchers report that nucleated cell counts were estimated from reference gene primer amplification. Libraries were prepared by immunoSEQ multiplex PCR; TCRdb keeps only in-frame clonotypes and omits some of them. V and J calls and clone size are those listed in that table; D and trimming were worked out from the DNA. The sample lists 70,000 to 80,000 clones, about 85% occurring once. This CDR3 is 11 amino acids long. Germline V gene lookup returns CDR1 MNHNS and CDR2 SASEGT. The V end lost 3 bases, the J end lost 7 bases, and 4 bases lay between the germline ends. The V call is TRBV6-1, the J call TRBJ2-1; D call uncertain. The receptor's source is a woman aged 80 or over with active or convalescent COVID-19. Sequencing was performed on peripheral blood. The CDR3 is CASSDRNEQFF. CDR3 nucleotides: TGTGCCAGCAGTGACAGGAATGAGCAGTTCTTC.